A single sample is the source of the 17 T cell receptor beta chains below, sequenced in a study of long-term antiretroviral therapy in people with HIV. A v3.0 immunoSEQ assay was performed at survey level. Profiling relied on immunoSEQ multiplex PCR, and the TCRdb table lists in-frame clones only, not all of them. The sample consists of roughly 7,800 clones, roughly four fifths of them appearing once. This specimen consisted of unsorted PBMCs, obtained 0.1 years after starting antiretroviral therapy. These receptor sequences come from a man aged 35-49 years with HIV.

V and J are TRBV20-1 and TRBJ2-1, with 7 bases that match TRBD2. Germline trimming cut 6 bases from V and 10 bases from J; bases unmatched to any gene: 6. Looked up from germline, CDR1 is DFQATT and CDR2 is SNEGSKA (reference sequence). The CDR3 is 11 amino acids. The CDR3 sequence is CSAPRLAEQFF. CDR3 in DNA: TGCAGTGCCCCTAGACTAGCCGAGCAGTTCTTC.

The J gene is TRBJ2-3, the V gene TRBV5-1; D is unclear. From germline, CDR1 is SGHRS and CDR2 YFSETQ. Trimming stripped 2 bases from V and 9 bases from J, with 10 bases between. There are 12 residues in the CDR3. DNA of the CDR3: TGCGCCAGCAGCTTCGGTAGGGAAACGCAGTATTTT. It yields the protein CASSFGRETQYF. Supplemented by reference TRBV5-1 and TRBJ2-3, the full variable domain reads KAGVTQTPRYLIKTRGQQVTLSCSPISGHRSVSWYQQTPGQGLQFLFEYFSETQRNKGNFPGRFSGRQFSNSRSEMNVSTLELGDSALYLCASSFGRETQYFGPGTRLTVL.

J is TRBJ2-3 and V is TRBV9; 10 bases are a match to TRBD2. V lost 0 bases, J lost 4 bases, and 5 bases stayed unmatched. CDR3 length: 16 amino acids. CDR1 is SGDLS, CDR2 YYNGEE, per germline. CDR3 protein: CASSVGTSGVSDTQYF. The DNA for the CDR3 is TGTGCCAGCAGCGTAGGAACTAGCGGGGTGTCAGATACGCAGTATTTT. Variable domain in full (rest from reference TRBV9 and TRBJ2-3): DSGVTQTPKHLITATGQRVTLRCSPRSGDLSVYWYQQSLDQGLQFLIQYYNGEERAKGNILERFSAQQFPDLHSELNLSSLELGDSALYFCASSVGTSGVSDTQYFGPGTRLTVL.

This clone showed up just a few times. The DNA for the CDR3 is TGTGCCAGCAGCTTCCGGAGCGGTGATAATTCACCCCTCCACTTT. Its translation is CASSFRSGDNSPLHF. V usage is TRBV7-6 and J usage is TRBJ1-6; D unresolved. V was shortened by 3 bases and J by 5 bases, with 11 bases between the two germline ends. Germline V gives CDR1 SGHVS, CDR2 FNYEAQ. This CDR3 spans 15 amino acids.

The CDR3 is CASRRAANEKLFF. The DNA of the CDR3 is TGCGCCAGCAGAAGGGCGGCTAATGAAAAACTGTTTTTT. This chain links TRBV10-2 with TRBJ1-4; D call uncertain. The CDR3 is made up of 13 amino acids. Germline V gene sequence: CDR1 WSHSY, CDR2 SAAADI. Trimming took 6 bases from V and 3 from J, leaving 8 bases between them.

This clone was counted only a few times. V gene TRBV7-8 combines with J gene TRBJ2-6; no reliable D call. The V and J ends lost 6 bases and 0 bases respectively, with 15 bases between them. The CDR3 runs to 17 residues. Germline CDR1 and CDR2: SGHVS and FQNEAQ. DNA of the CDR3: TGTGCCAGCAGTAAATTCTTGACGAGCTCTGGGGCCAACGTCCTGACTTTC. This encodes CASSKFLTSSGANVLTF.

This clone appeared a few times. The rearrangement uses TRBV9 and TRBJ2-1; 8 nucleotides align to TRBD2. Germline lookup yields CDR1 SGDLS and CDR2 YYNGEE. This CDR3 region has 15 residues. Trimming took 0 bases from V and 3 from J; bases not matched to a gene: 2. This CDR3 reads CASSVGAGGYNEQFF. DNA of the CDR3: TGTGCCAGCAGCGTAGGGGCGGGGGGCTACAATGAGCAGTTCTTC.

This clone has more than one count but fewer than ten. The chain recombines TRBV10-3 with TRBJ1-5; D not resolved. Trimming removed 0 bases at V and 7 bases at J, with 7 bases between. From germline, CDR1 is ENHRY and CDR2 SYGVKD. The CDR3 has 13 amino acids. The CDR3 coding sequence is TGTGCCATCAGTGAGTCGATCGGCCAGCCCCAGCATTTT. The encoded protein is CAISESIGQPQHF.

CDR3 nucleotide sequence: TGTGCCAGCAGCTTAGGTCGCGGGGGGGATCCCGGGGAGCTGTTTTTT. It is translated as CASSLGRGGDPGELFF. V usage is TRBV5-4 and J usage is TRBJ2-2, with 9 bases fitting TRBD2. With 2 bases clipped from V and 6 bases from J, the junction kept 8 bases outside the gene matches. The CDR3 loop spans 16 amino acids. From germline, CDR1 is SGHNT and CDR2 YYREEE (reference sequence).

This clone was observed a handful of times. The V call is TRBV6-1, the J call TRBJ2-7, with D tentatively TRBD1 (5 bases). The length of the CDR3 is 15 residues. The V gene's germline CDR1 is MNHNS and CDR2 SASEGT. With 6 bases removed from V and 3 bases from J, the gap between germline ends came to 18 bases. CDR3 sequence: CASRGRVRYYYEQYF. The DNA of the CDR3 is TGTGCCAGCAGGGGCAGGGTAAGGTACTACTACGAGCAGTACTTC.

The V and J genes are TRBV19 and TRBJ1-2; D unresolved. The CDR3 sequence is 14 residues long. The germline gives CDR1 LNHDA, CDR2 SQIVND (reference sequence). Trimming took 7 bases from V and 1 from J, leaving 13 bases between them. This CDR3 reads CASTPEGFNYGYTF. DNA of the CDR3: TGTGCCAGTACCCCTGAGGGATTTAACTATGGCTACACCTTC.

The rearrangement links TRBV7-6 to TRBJ2-1; 7 bases line up with TRBD2. The CDR3 is 18 residues long. CDR1 SGHVS and CDR2 FNYEAQ come from the germline V gene. After removal of 1 base from V and 0 bases from J, the junction contained 9 bases not matched to a gene. The CDR3: CASSLGGDSGPSYNEQFF. In DNA, the CDR3 is TGTGCCAGCAGCTTAGGGGGGGATAGCGGGCCCTCCTACAATGAGCAGTTCTTC.

The chain joins TRBV29-1 to TRBJ1-2; no clear D gene. V was clipped by 4 bases and J by 4 bases, with 7 bases between them. Germline assignment: CDR1 SQVTM and CDR2 ANQGSEA. The CDR3 contains 11 residues. CDR3 nucleotides: TGCAGCGTTGTAGCGGGCTATGGCTACACCTTC. Translation: CSVVAGYGYTF.

In regard to this clone: One end of the junction fails to match germline, which may point to a read error. V usage is TRBV30 and J usage is TRBJ1-4, with 7 bases matching TRBD1. CDR3 length: 12 amino acids. The germline V gene has CDR1 GTSNPN and CDR2 SVGIG (reference sequence). The CDR3 loop reads CAWSVRQGVPHF. In nucleotides, the CDR3 is TGTGCCTGGAGTGTACGGCAGGGGGTTCCCCATTTT.

This clone was counted once. The chain has TRBV27 and TRBJ2-4, with 10 bases identical to TRBD2. Looked up from germline, CDR1 is MNHEY and CDR2 is SMNVEV (reference sequence). The CDR3 is 16 amino acids. V was clipped by 3 bases and J by 3 bases; unmatched bases: 5. This CDR3 is CASSFGSGGVKNIQYF. The DNA of the CDR3 is TGTGCCAGCAGTTTCGGGAGCGGGGGGGTCAAAAACATTCAGTACTTC.

This clone has only one observation. The V call is TRBV23-1, the J call TRBJ2-5; D remains ambiguous. TRBV23-1 is an ORF for which the function is uncertain. V was shortened by 4 bases and J by 2 bases, with 11 bases between the two germline ends. The CDR3 is 14 amino acids. In DNA form, the CDR3 reads TGCGCCAGCAGTCTTTTAAGGTTACAAGAGACCCAGTACTTC. The encoded protein is CASSLLRLQETQYF.

The chain carries TRBV27 and TRBJ1-4; perhaps TRBD1 as D (5 bases). This CDR3 is built from 16 residues. Germline CDR1 MNHEY, CDR2 SMNVEV (reference sequence). The V end was cut by 3 bases, the J end by 3 bases, with 14 bases between. CDR3 protein: CASSFRDVGSNEKLFF. The CDR3 DNA reads TGTGCCAGCAGTTTCAGGGATGTCGGATCTAATGAAAAACTGTTTTTT.